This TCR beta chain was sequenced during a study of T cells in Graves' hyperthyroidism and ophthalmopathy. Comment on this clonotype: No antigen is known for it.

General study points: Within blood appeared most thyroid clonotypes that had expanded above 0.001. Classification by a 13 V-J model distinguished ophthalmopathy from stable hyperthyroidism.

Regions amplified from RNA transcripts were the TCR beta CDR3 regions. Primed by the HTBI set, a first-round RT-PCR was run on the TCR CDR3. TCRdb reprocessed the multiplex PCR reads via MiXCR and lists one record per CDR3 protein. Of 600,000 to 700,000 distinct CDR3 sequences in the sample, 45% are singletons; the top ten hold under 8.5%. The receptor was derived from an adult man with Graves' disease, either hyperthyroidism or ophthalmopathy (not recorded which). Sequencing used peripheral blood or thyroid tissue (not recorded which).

CDR3 nucleotides: TGTGCCAGCAGCCCCCTGGGGTACACCGGGGAGCTGTTTTTT. It translates to CASSPLGYTGELFF. V is TRBV7-4 and J is TRBJ2-2; unclear D gene. Trimming shortened V by 5 bases and J by 3 bases, and 10 bases separated the two germline ends. The CDR3 contains 14 residues. Germline V lookup: CDR1 SGHVT, CDR2 SQSDAQ.